These 28 T cell receptor beta chains share one sample of origin, sequenced in a study of blood T cell repertoires in COVID-19. The repertoire was sequenced with immunoSEQ multiplex PCR; TCRdb's copy has only in-frame clones and lacks some. The table lists under 250,000 clones, 70% to 90% of them singletons. The sample was peripheral blood. Source of these receptors: a woman in her 30s with COVID-19, enrolled during active disease.

V and J are TRBV5-4 and TRBJ2-1, with D possibly being TRBD1 (5 bases). The length of the CDR3 is 16 residues. Germline V gene sequence: CDR1 SGHNT, CDR2 YYREEE (reference sequence). V dropped 3 bases and J dropped 3 bases, with 16 bases sitting between them. In DNA, the CDR3 is TGTGCCAGCAGCTACGACAGAGTCAAGAACTACAATGAGCAGTTCTTC. This gives the protein CASSYDRVKNYNEQFF.

The chain combines TRBV6-5 with TRBJ1-5; TRBD1 matches 7 bases. V dropped 5 bases and J dropped 1; count of bases not matched to a gene: 2. The CDR3 contains 14 residues. CDR1 is MNHEY, CDR2 SVGAGI, per germline. The CDR3 region has the DNA TGTGCCAGCAGTCCGACAGGGAGCAATCAGCCCCAGCATTTT. Translated, it gives CASSPTGSNQPQHF.

The chain combines TRBV3-1 (or the pseudogene TRBV3-2) with TRBJ2-3; no firm D call. Trimming left V 0 bases short and J 0 bases short, with 13 bases between. The V gene's germline CDR1 is LGHDT and CDR2 YNNKEL (reference sequence). This CDR3 spans 17 amino acids. The CDR3 DNA is TGTGCCAGCAGCCAAGATCAACGGCAGGCTAGCACAGATACGCAGTATTTT. Residues: CASSQDQRQASTDTQYF.

This clone showed up just once. The CDR3 nucleotides are TGTGCCAGCAGCTCCCTTGGGGCCAGGGTCGGCTACACCTTC. Translating gives CASSSLGARVGYTF. The chain employs TRBV11-3 and TRBJ1-2; possibly TRBD1 for D (5 bases). Germline-derived CDR1 and CDR2 are SGHNT and YENEEA. The CDR3 length is 14 residues. V was pared by 4 bases and J by 8 bases, with 17 bases between.

The gene calls are TRBV21-1 and TRBJ2-7; whether TRBD1, the table's D call, matches the DNA was not checked. TRBV21-1 is listed as a pseudogene. The CDR3 totals 13 residues. In DNA, the CDR3 is TGTGCCAGCAGCAGAGGACAGGACGGCGAGCAGTACGTC. Its protein is CASSRGQDGEQYV.

The chain has TRBV5-1 and TRBJ2-1, with 10 bases identical to TRBD2. Trimming took 4 bases from V and 5 from J; bases not matched to a gene: 3. This CDR3 spans 14 amino acids. CDR1 and CDR2 from the germline V gene are SGHRS and YFSETQ. CDR3 residues: CASSRGTSDNEQFF. The DNA for the CDR3 is TGCGCCAGCAGCCGTGGGACTAGCGACAATGAGCAGTTCTTC.

J is TRBJ1-6 and V is TRBV19, with 7 bases aligning to TRBD1. This CDR3 contains 14 residues. V was pared by 4 bases and J by 5 bases, with 2 bases of the junction left unmatched. Germline values: CDR1 LNHDA, CDR2 SQIVND (reference sequence). Written as DNA, the CDR3 is TGTGCCAGTAGTACCACAGGGGATAATTCACCCCTCCACTTT. This encodes CASSTTGDNSPLHF.

The chain combines TRBV6-2 or TRBV6-3 with TRBJ2-7, with TRBD1 matching 7 bases. The ends lost 6 bases at V and 9 bases at J; junction bases unmatched: 17. CDR1 and CDR2 (germline): MNHEY, SVGEGT. This CDR3 has 15 residues. In DNA form, the CDR3 reads TGTGCCAGCAGCACCTCAAGGACAGGACCAAGGGGGCAGTACGTC. Its translation is CASSTSRTGPRGQYV.

The chain employs TRBV5-6 and TRBJ2-3; 10 bases fit TRBD2. The V segment lost 1 base and the J segment 4 bases; nucleotides outside the gene matches: 6. CDR1 and CDR2 (germline): SGHDT, YYEEEE. CDR3 length: 16 amino acids. The CDR3 DNA follows: TGTGCCAGCAGCTTGTTGCTAGCGGGGGAATCAGATACGCAGTATTTT. Translating gives CASSLLLAGESDTQYF.

The rearrangement uses TRBV7-2 and TRBJ1-2; 10 nucleotides agree with TRBD1. The CDR3 is made up of 17 amino acids. Trimming took 1 base from V and 0 from J; bases not matched to a gene: 5. Germline assignment: CDR1 SGHTA and CDR2 FQGNSA. DNA for the CDR3: TGTGCCAGCAGCTTAGTTGTAGGACAGGGGGCTAACTATGGCTACACCTTC. As protein: CASSLVVGQGANYGYTF.

The chain links TRBV19 to TRBJ1-5, with 8 bases matching TRBD1. Per the germline V gene, CDR1 is LNHDA and CDR2 is SQIVND (reference sequence). This CDR3 comprises 14 residues. The trim removed 4 bases at V and 6 bases at J, leaving 5 bases unmatched. The CDR3 reads CASSTTGGGQPQHF. CDR3 coding DNA: TGTGCCAGTAGTACCACAGGGGGTGGTCAGCCCCAGCATTTT.

This sequence joins TRBV11-2 and TRBJ2-5; D is unresolved. Germline CDR1 is SGHAT and CDR2 is FQNNGV. V was trimmed by 6 bases and J by 2 bases, leaving 4 bases between them. This CDR3 has 11 residues. The CDR3 bases are TGTGCCAGCAGATCACAAGAGACCCAGTACTTC. Encoded protein: CASRSQETQYF.

The chain recombines TRBV4-2 with TRBJ1-2; weak D call: TRBD1 (5 bases). Germline V gene sequence: CDR1 LGHNA, CDR2 YNFKEQ. This CDR3 spans 15 amino acids. The V end was cut by 1 base, the J end by 3 bases, with 12 bases between. CDR3 sequence (DNA): TGTGCCAGCAGCCAAGTTGGGGGGGTGGACTATGGCTACACCTTC. Translated, it gives CASSQVGGVDYGYTF.

A note on this clone: Other DNA sequences from this sample encode an identical CDR3 as well. The DNA of the CDR3 is TGTGCCAGCAGCTCCCGTCTAGCGGGAGGTTACAATGAGCAGTTCTTC. This sequence encodes CASSSRLAGGYNEQFF. This rearrangement joins TRBV7-2 to TRBJ2-1; 11 positions match TRBD2. V trimming: 4 bases; J trimming: 4 bases; junction bases outside the gene matches: 6. The CDR3 has 16 residues. Germline CDR1 and CDR2: SGHTA and FQGNSA.

In this sample, this clone turned up many times. The chain is built from TRBV28 and TRBJ2-5; 15 positions agree with TRBD2. The V and J ends lost 1 base and 4 bases, in that order; junction bases with no gene match: 4. Germline V gene lookup returns CDR1 MDHEN and CDR2 SYDVKM. The CDR3 is 17 amino acids. CDR3 sequence (DNA): TGTGCCAGCAGTTTATACGGACTAGCGGGAGGGGTAGAGACCCAGTACTTC. It yields the protein CASSLYGLAGGVETQYF.

The chain has TRBV7-8 and TRBJ2-7, with 7 nucleotides matching TRBD2. The CDR3 extends over 12 amino acids. CDR1 is SGHVS, CDR2 FQNEAQ, per germline. Trimming removed 5 bases from V and 6 bases from J; junction bases left unmatched: 4. The CDR3 sequence is CASSQREGEQYV. The CDR3 DNA reads TGTGCCAGCAGCCAGAGGGAGGGCGAGCAGTACGTC.

This chain uses TRBV27 with TRBJ1-5, with 8 positions matching TRBD1. The CDR3 loop spans 18 amino acids. CDR1 and CDR2 (germline): MNHEY, SMNVEV (reference sequence). Germline trimming cut 4 bases from V and 1 base from J; bases unmatched to any gene: 12. CDR3 DNA: TGTGCCAGCAGTTCACAGGGGGTTGGAAGTCTAAGCAATCAGCCCCAGCATTTT. It is translated as CASSSQGVGSLSNQPQHF.

This chain uses TRBV10-3 with TRBJ2-1; 9 bases agree with TRBD2. Germline V gives CDR1 ENHRY, CDR2 SYGVKD. The CDR3 totals 19 residues. The junction had 16 bases not matched to a gene; V was cut back by 3 bases and J by 4 bases. CDR3 coding DNA: TGTGCCATCAGTGACAGTATCGGCGGGAGGGCCCCCCTTTACAATGAGCAGTTCTTC. This encodes CAISDSIGGRAPLYNEQFF.

V usage is TRBV29-1 and J usage is TRBJ2-5; maybe TRBD2 (6 bases). Germline CDR1 and CDR2: SQVTM and ANQGSEA. V lost 6 bases and J 2 bases, leaving 13 bases between the germline ends. The CDR3 sequence is 13 residues long. The CDR3 DNA follows: TGCAGCGTGGGGGGAGCGGGTCAAGAGACCCAGTACTTC. It specifies CSVGGAGQETQYF.

The V call is TRBV7-6, the J call TRBJ2-2, with 9 bases lining up with TRBD2. There are 15 residues in the CDR3. Per the germline V gene, CDR1 is SGHVS and CDR2 is FNYEAQ. V trimming: 8 bases; J trimming: 8 bases; junction bases outside the gene matches: 12. In DNA form, the CDR3 reads TGTGCCAGCGGCCTTGCGGGGGGGGCCATTGGGGAGCTGTTTTTT. This gives the protein CASGLAGGAIGELFF.

The gene calls are TRBV13 and TRBJ1-1; D ambiguous. This CDR3 has 16 amino acids. V was pared by 0 bases and J by 4 bases, with 15 bases between. CDR1 and CDR2 from the germline V gene are PRHDT and FYEKMQ (reference sequence). CDR3 bases: TGTGCCAGCAGCTTAGGTTCGGGGAGGGCTTCCACTGAAGCTTTCTTT. This codes for CASSLGSGRASTEAFF.

This chain connects TRBV7-9 to TRBJ1-2; no firm D call. This CDR3 comprises 14 residues. Between the trimmed V and J ends, which lost 5 bases and 5 bases, there was a span of 15 bases. The V gene's germline CDR1 is SEHNR and CDR2 FQNEAQ (reference sequence). CDR3 in DNA: TGTGCCAGCAGCCCGACGGGGTTAGAGTATGGCTACACCTTC. Protein: CASSPTGLEYGYTF. The full variable domain, in which reference TRBV7-9 and TRBJ1-2 provide the parts outside the CDR3, is DTGVSQNPRHKITKRGQNVTFRCDPISEHNRLYWYRQTLGQGPEFLTYFQNEAQLEKSRLLSDRFSAERPKGSFSTLEIQRTEQGDSAMYLCASSPTGLEYGYTFGSGTRLTVV.

This clone was observed a few times. V gene TRBV5-1 combines with J gene TRBJ1-3; TRBD1 might be the D (5 bases). There are 13 residues in the CDR3. CDR1 and CDR2 from the germline V gene are SGHRS and YFSETQ. Trimming removed 4 bases at V and 7 bases at J, with 12 bases between. Here the CDR3 DNA reads TGCGCCAGCAGCCCGCCGGAGGGGAACACCATATATTTT. It translates to CASSPPEGNTIYF.

This sequence joins TRBV9 and TRBJ2-3; 13 bases agree with TRBD2. V trimming: 0 bases; J trimming: 6 bases; junction bases outside the gene matches: 10. The CDR3 contains 18 residues. CDR1 SGDLS and CDR2 YYNGEE come from the germline V gene. The CDR3 region is CASSVDSRTSGSTDTQYF. The CDR3 bases are TGTGCCAGCAGCGTAGACTCTCGGACTAGCGGGAGTACGGATACGCAGTATTTT.

The V gene is TRBV5-1, the J gene TRBJ2-3, with 8 bases fitting TRBD2. The CDR3 totals 16 residues. From germline, CDR1 is SGHRS and CDR2 YFSETQ. The ends lost 2 bases at V and 3 bases at J; junction bases unmatched: 8. The CDR3 DNA sequence: TGCGCCAGCAGCTTAGTCAGTAGCGGGACGACAGATACGCAGTATTTT. Its protein product is CASSLVSSGTTDTQYF.

For the CDR3, the DNA is TGCGCCAGCAGCCAAGAGACTAGCGGAGGGTACAATGAGCAGTTCTTC. Its translation is CASSQETSGGYNEQFF. The chain uses TRBV4-1 and TRBJ2-1; TRBD2 agrees at 9 bases. The CDR3 extends over 16 amino acids. Germline V gene sequence: CDR1 MGHRA, CDR2 YSYEKL. V was clipped by 0 bases and J by 4 bases; unmatched bases: 4.

The rearrangement uses TRBV27 and TRBJ1-2, with TRBD1 matching over 7 bases. The CDR3 has 14 amino acids. Per germline, CDR1 MNHEY and CDR2 SMNVEV (reference sequence). The trim removed 3 bases at V and 7 bases at J, leaving 8 bases unmatched. The CDR3 protein is CASSFHGQERGYTF. The CDR3 region has the DNA TGTGCCAGCAGTTTCCATGGACAGGAACGTGGCTACACCTTC.

The chain recombines TRBV11-2 with TRBJ2-1; D is perhaps TRBD2 (5 bases). CDR1 and CDR2 from the germline V gene are SGHAT and FQNNGV. V was pared by 0 bases and J by 4 bases, with 7 bases between. The CDR3 consists of 14 residues. The CDR3 bases are TGTGCCAGCAGCTTAGATCCGGGGTACAATGAGCAGTTCTTC. Its translation: CASSLDPGYNEQFF.